What follows describes a single T cell receptor (beta chain). A few counts support this clone. Which antigen it targets is not known. No clone much larger than this one lies a single base away; base qualities are absent. The immunoSEQ Assay, a bias-controlled multiplex PCR, was used to amplify TCRbeta CDR3 regions from genomic DNA. Under the source paper's analysis protocol: Nucleated cell counts per sample were estimated from amplification of reference gene primers within the assay. Sequence reads were collapsed and filtered to measure the absolute abundance of every unique TCRbeta CDR3 rearrangement. For each sample, productive Simpson clonality was calculated as the square root of Simpson's diversity index over productive rearrangements. Imported from immuneACCESS, the table was reduced by TCRdb to in-frame sequences with V and J called. These copies leave out some clones; in studies compared against another copy, an unresolved V gene accounts for under half, and the cause of the remainder is not known. V and J calls and clone size are given by that table; D and trimming were obtained from the DNA. This sample has 300,000 to 400,000 clones in its table, and 75% to 90% of those were observed once. The top ten clones comprise around 7.5% of the sample.

The record originates from a study of blood T cell repertoires in COVID-19 (dated by TCRdb to about 2020). Some background on the complete study: Samples from collaborators originated in the United States, Italy and Spain and spanned both the acute and convalescent phases of COVID-19. The prospective study material was composed of cDNA or gDNA derived from T cells, B-cell-depleted T cells, or PBMCs. The dataset comprised deeply sampled blood TCRbeta repertoires from subjects exposed to, actively infected with, or recovered from COVID-19. The repertoires were made available in a free public database intended to serve as a resource for research on the immune response to SARS-CoV-2. The samples were drawn from two sources: the first 160 participants of the ongoing ImmuneRACE study, and 1,000 to 1,500 subjects contributed by 6 global collaborators. A de-identified subject ID, COVID-19 status, age in years and sex were almost always included in the sample metadata. Where available, HLA class I and class II types were obtained from metadata supplied by the sample provider rather than from assay-based typing.

Study-wide conclusions, independent of this receptor: The amount of clinical and demographic metadata varied by source and participant and was provided uncurated.

The CDR3 spans 13 residues, from the cysteine through the phenylalanine. CDR3 DNA is the only sequence kept; it has 39 bases, read in frame from the first base. According to the germline V gene, CDR1 reads SNHLY and CDR2 reads FYNNEI. V trim: 6 bases; J trim: 11 bases; unmatched bases: 8. In Seattle, one collaborating source enrolled patients while the infection was active and tracked those patients longitudinally over the course of disease. Whole blood was collected in K2EDTA tubes by collaborating institutions according to the institutions' own protocols. For TCRbeta analysis, collaborator samples were shipped as frozen whole blood, as isolated PBMCs, or as DNA extracted from either sample type.

Source material: peripheral blood. The chain was built from TRBV2 and TRBJ1-1, with 11 bases in between that match TRBD1. This clonotype originated in a woman aged 55-69 years with COVID-19, enrolled during active disease. The nucleotides read TGTGCCAGCAGGAACCCGGACAGGGGGCTGGCTTTCTTT. This yields the protein CASRNPDRGLAFF. The CDR3, completed at both ends by the reference TRBV2 and TRBJ1-1 genes, gives the full variable domain EPEVTQTPSHQVTQMGQEVILRCVPISNHLYFYWYRQILGQKVEFLVSFYNNEISEKSEIFDDQFSVERPDGSNFTLKIRSTKLEDSAMYFCASRNPDRGLAFFGQGTRLTVV.